These 14 T cell receptor beta chains share one sample of origin, sequenced in a study of prognosis after radiotherapy for stage I lung cancer. Two rounds of multiplex PCR amplified TCR beta CDR3 from genomic DNA. Gene-specific TRBV and TRBJ primers were used in PCR round one. TCRdb called the multiplex PCR reads again in MiXCR, with one record for every CDR3 protein. The sample carries fewer than 40,000 distinct CDR3 sequences, under 35% recorded once. This material consisted of PBMCs, taken before or after stereotactic body radiation therapy (not recorded which). These receptors came from a donor over 45 with non-small cell lung cancer.

Turning to this clonotype: A much more abundant neighbour one base away suggests this may be a read error. The rearrangement links TRBV13 to TRBJ2-3, with D hard to call. Germline V lookup: CDR1 PRHDT, CDR2 FYEKMQ (reference sequence). This CDR3 region has 13 residues. The CDR3 here is CARSYPGEDTQYF. The DNA for the CDR3 is TGTGCCAGAAGCTACCCTGGAGAGGATACGCAGTATTTT.

The chain recombines TRBV12-3 or TRBV12-4 with TRBJ2-3; 10 bases line up with TRBD2. The CDR3 runs 18 residues. The ends lost 6 bases at V and 4 bases at J; junction bases unmatched: 16. The CDR3 is CASSQPRSGRADADTQYF. CDR3 nucleotide sequence: TGTGCCAGCAGCCAACCCCGAAGCGGGAGGGCCGATGCAGATACGCAGTATTTT.

In its sample, this clonotype was seen many times. As DNA, the CDR3 is TGTGCCAGCAGCTTGGCCAGGGCTCAGGGCTACACCTTC. Translated: CASSLARAQGYTF. This rearrangement joins TRBV5-4 to TRBJ1-2; D possibly corresponds to TRBD1 (5 bases). V was clipped by 0 bases and J by 8 bases, with 11 bases between them. Germline assignment: CDR1 SGHNT and CDR2 YYREEE (reference sequence). The CDR3 has 13 amino acids. The full variable domain, completed using reference TRBV5-4 and TRBJ1-2, is ETGVTQSPTHLIKTRGQQVTLRCSSQSGHNTVSWYQQALGQGPQFIFQYYREEENGRGNFPPRFSGLQFPNYSSELNVNALELDDSALYLCASSLARAQGYTFGSGTRLTVV.

As for this clonotype: This may be a read error: a much more frequent sequence differs by one nucleotide. The chain has TRBV7-8 and TRBJ1-1; D may be TRBD1 (5 bases). Germline V gene sequence: CDR1 SGHVS, CDR2 FQNEAQ. This CDR3 has 12 amino acids. The CDR3 coding sequence is TGTGCCACCACAGCGGGGGGGACTGAATCTTTCTTT. Amino acids: CATTAGGTESFF. Filled out from reference TRBV7-8 and TRBJ1-1, the complete variable domain reads GAGVSQSPRYKVAKRGQDVALRCDPISGHVSLFWYQQALGQGPEFLTYFQNEAQLDKSGLPSDRFFAERPEGSVSTLKIQRTQQEDSAVYLCATTAGGTESFFGQGTRLTVV.

In this sample, this clonotype turned up many times. The CDR3 sequence: CASSLGFESRDTQYF. In DNA, the CDR3 is TGTGCCAGCAGCTTAGGGTTTGAGTCTAGGGATACGCAGTATTTT. The chain employs TRBV7-2 and TRBJ2-3; the D is unclear. The CDR3 covers 15 residues. Germline CDR1 is SGHTA and CDR2 is FQGNSA. Trimming pared 1 base from V and 6 bases from J, leaving 14 bases between.

This sequence joins TRBV14 and TRBJ2-7; D gene ambiguous. Trimming removed 4 bases at V and 10 bases at J, with 20 bases between. Per germline, CDR1 SGHDN and CDR2 FVKESK. The CDR3 is 14 residues long. CDR3: CASSPEESRWDQYF. The CDR3 DNA reads as TGTGCCAGCAGCCCCGAGGAATCCCGGTGGGATCAGTACTTC.

As for this clonotype: A read error may explain this, as a much larger clone is one base away. This chain uses TRBV2 with TRBJ1-1; tentatively, D is TRBD1 (5 bases). The CDR3 is 13 amino acids. CDR1 is SNHLY and CDR2 is FYNNEI in the germline V gene. The CDR3 nucleotides read TGTGCCAGCTGTGAGAGGGGTGTCACTGAAGCTTTCTTT. Its protein product is CASCERGVTEAFF.

Ten or more counts support this clonotype. The chain couples TRBV6-2 or TRBV6-3 to TRBJ2-3, with TRBD2 matching 13 bases. The CDR3 contains 16 residues. V shed 6 bases and J 2 bases; nucleotides not matched to a gene: 5. Germline CDR1 reads MNHEY; CDR2 reads SVGEGT. CDR3 protein: CASSLTSGRATDTQYF. In DNA, the CDR3 is TGTGCCAGCAGCCTAACTAGCGGGAGGGCCACAGATACGCAGTATTTT.

The sample holds many counts of this clonotype. The V and J genes are TRBV20-1 and TRBJ2-7, with 9 nucleotides matching TRBD1. The ends lost 6 bases at V and 5 bases at J; junction bases unmatched: 11. This CDR3 spans 14 amino acids. The germline CDR1 and CDR2 sequences are DFQATT and SNEGSKA (reference sequence). The CDR3 here is CSAQILQGADEQYF. The CDR3 nucleotides are TGCAGTGCCCAAATCTTACAGGGGGCGGACGAGCAGTACTTC.

This clonotype was observed many times. J is TRBJ1-1 and V is TRBV20-1; D gene unclear. Germline values: CDR1 DFQATT, CDR2 SNEGSKA (reference sequence). The CDR3 has 13 residues. Trimming stripped 7 bases from V and 4 bases from J, with 16 bases between. CDR3 amino acids: CSVGSRFGTEAFF. The DNA for the CDR3 is TGCAGTGTTGGTTCGCGGTTCGGCACTGAAGCTTTCTTT.

This clonotype was seen at least ten times. J is TRBJ2-2 and V is TRBV19, with D perhaps matching TRBD2 (6 bases). The CDR3 has 15 residues. Germline-derived CDR1 and CDR2 are LNHDA and SQIVND (reference sequence). The germline V and J ends were trimmed by 8 bases and 5 bases, with 18 bases remaining between them. In DNA form, the CDR3 reads TGTGCCAGTTCGACGACGCAAGGGAGGACCGGGGAGCTGTTTTTT. It is translated as CASSTTQGRTGELFF.

This clonotype counts as medium-sized (0.01 to 0.1%). This sequence joins TRBV28 and TRBJ1-2; D is unresolved. The V and J ends lost 0 bases and 10 bases respectively, with 12 bases between them. The CDR3 runs 13 residues. Germline CDR1 MDHEN, CDR2 SYDVKM. CDR3 protein: CASSLWSRLAYTF. The CDR3 DNA reads as TGTGCCAGCAGTTTATGGTCTCGGCTAGCCTACACCTTC.

This clonotype was picked up many times. The chain recombines TRBV13 with TRBJ2-6, with 10 bases that match TRBD1. The CDR3 runs to 17 residues. The germline V gene encodes CDR1 PRHDT and CDR2 FYEKMQ (reference sequence). V trimming: 4 bases; J trimming: 0 bases; junction bases outside the gene matches: 3. CDR3 in DNA: TGTGCCAGCAGCTCCTGGACAGGGGGCTCTGGGGCCAACGTCCTGACTTTC. Amino acids: CASSSWTGGSGANVLTF.

The chain employs TRBV12-3 or TRBV12-4 and TRBJ1-5; no clear D. The V and J ends lost 0 bases and 3 bases respectively, with 0 bases between them. This CDR3 comprises 12 residues. For the CDR3, the DNA is TGTGCCAGCAGTTTAGCCAATCAGCCCCAGCATTTT. This encodes CASSLANQPQHF.